The clone carrying this TCR beta chain was seen ten or more times. Its antigen is as yet unknown. This specimen belongs to a study of CD8+CD57+ T cells in acquired aplastic anemia. Turning to the study itself: CD4+ and CD8+ cells, once sorted, gave DNA averaging roughly 3.4 ug. The average read count for CD4+ cells in healthy donors was about 9.9 million. Study conclusions and caveats: There were twenty-nine CD8+ CDR3 sequences that occurred in both patients and controls. Levels of CD8+ Simpson's diversity were not significantly distinct in patients versus controls.

The CDR3 consists of 13 residues. The V gene lost 1 base and the J gene lost 11 bases, with 14 bases spanning the gap. The germline CDR1 and CDR2 sequences are LGHDT and YNNKEL (reference sequence). Profiling of TCR beta VDJ combinations and CDR3 sequences used genomic DNA as template. TCRdb re-called the reads through MiXCR, storing one row per CDR3 protein. The table lists about 190,000 distinct CDR3 sequences, roughly half of them singletons. The V and J genes are TRBV3-1 and TRBJ1-1, with D perhaps matching TRBD1 (5 bases). This receptor was identified in a human donor in good health, serving as a control. Material for sequencing was sorted CD4+, CD8+, or CD8+CD57+ T cells (not recorded which) from PBMCs. CDR3 protein: CASSQGEGSSAFF. The CDR3, as DNA: TGTGCCAGCAGCCAAGGGGAGGGGTCCTCTGCTTTCTTT.